In its sample, the clone carrying this TCR beta chain was seen a few times. Antigen specificity is unknown. The length of the CDR3 is 14 residues. From germline, CDR1 is SSHAT and CDR2 FNYEAQ (reference sequence). Trimming removed 3 bases at V and 5 bases at J, with 11 bases between. The data were taken from a study of cytomegalovirus exposure and HLA in healthy donors. Study-level findings and limits: Most TCR sequences proved rare, with some public TCRs found in many donors. In an earlier analysis, in 540 or so donors, most V segments appeared productive either ~90% or ~30% of the time.

PCR involved 60 Vbeta and 13 Jbeta primers. Clones were sequenced by immunoSEQ multiplex PCR, and TCRdb holds only the in-frame ones, with some missing. The profile shows under 130,000 clones, around 70% of them singletons. This sequence originates from a man in his forties or fifties in good health and CMV-seronegative. The sample taken for sequencing was PBMCs. The rearrangement links TRBV7-7 to TRBJ2-1; no firm D call. Written as DNA, the CDR3 is TGTGCCAGCAGCTTTGGCCCCCTGAACAATGAGCAGTTCTTC. Translated: CASSFGPLNNEQFF. The variable domain in full, with the rest retrieved from reference TRBV7-7 and TRBJ2-1, is GAGVSQSPRYKVTKRGQDVTLRCDPISSHATLYWYQQALGQGPEFLTYFNYEAQPDKSGLPSDRFSAERPEGSISTLTIQRTEQRDSAMYRCASSFGPLNNEQFFGPGTRLTVL.